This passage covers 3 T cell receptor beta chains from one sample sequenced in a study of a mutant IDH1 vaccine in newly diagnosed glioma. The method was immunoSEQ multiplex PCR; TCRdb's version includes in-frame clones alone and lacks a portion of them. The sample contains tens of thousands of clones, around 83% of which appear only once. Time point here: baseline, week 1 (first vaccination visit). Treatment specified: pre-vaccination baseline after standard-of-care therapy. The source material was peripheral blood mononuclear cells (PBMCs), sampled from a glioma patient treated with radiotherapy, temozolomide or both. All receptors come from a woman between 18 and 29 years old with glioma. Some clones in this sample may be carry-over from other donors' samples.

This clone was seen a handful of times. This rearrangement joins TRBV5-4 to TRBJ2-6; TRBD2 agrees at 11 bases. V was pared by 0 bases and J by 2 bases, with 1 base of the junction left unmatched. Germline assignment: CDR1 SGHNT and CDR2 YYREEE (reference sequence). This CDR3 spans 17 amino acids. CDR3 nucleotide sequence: TGTGCCAGCAGCTTGGGACTAGCGGGGACTGGGGCCAACGTCCTGACTTTC. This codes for CASSLGLAGTGANVLTF.

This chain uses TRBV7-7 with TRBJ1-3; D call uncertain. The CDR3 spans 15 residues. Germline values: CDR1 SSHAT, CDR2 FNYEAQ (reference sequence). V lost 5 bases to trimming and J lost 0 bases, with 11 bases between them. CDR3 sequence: CASSPTDSSGNTIYF. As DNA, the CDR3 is TGTGCCAGCAGCCCGACGGATAGCTCTGGAAACACCATATATTTT.

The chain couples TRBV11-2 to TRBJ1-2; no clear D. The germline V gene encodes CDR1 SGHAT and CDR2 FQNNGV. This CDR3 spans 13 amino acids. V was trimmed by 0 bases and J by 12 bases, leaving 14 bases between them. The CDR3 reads CASSLEGGMEHTF. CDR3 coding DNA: TGTGCCAGCAGCTTAGAAGGCGGAATGGAACACACCTTC.